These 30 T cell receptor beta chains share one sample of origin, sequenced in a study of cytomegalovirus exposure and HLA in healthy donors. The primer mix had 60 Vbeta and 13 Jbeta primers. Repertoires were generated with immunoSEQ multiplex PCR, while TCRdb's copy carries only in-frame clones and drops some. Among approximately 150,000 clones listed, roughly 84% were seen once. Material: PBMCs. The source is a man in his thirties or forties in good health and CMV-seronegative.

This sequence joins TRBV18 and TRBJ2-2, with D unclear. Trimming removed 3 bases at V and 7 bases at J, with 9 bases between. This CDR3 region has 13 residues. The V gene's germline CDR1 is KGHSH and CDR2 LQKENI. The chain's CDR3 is CASSPKLVGELFF. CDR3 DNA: TGTGCCAGCTCACCTAAACTGGTCGGGGAGCTGTTTTTT.

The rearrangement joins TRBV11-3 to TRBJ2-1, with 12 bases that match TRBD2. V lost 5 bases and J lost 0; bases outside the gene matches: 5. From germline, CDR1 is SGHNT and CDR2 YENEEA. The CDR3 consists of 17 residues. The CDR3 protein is CASSRGLAGTSYNEQFF. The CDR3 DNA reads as TGTGCCAGCAGCAGAGGACTAGCGGGAACCTCCTACAATGAGCAGTTCTTC.

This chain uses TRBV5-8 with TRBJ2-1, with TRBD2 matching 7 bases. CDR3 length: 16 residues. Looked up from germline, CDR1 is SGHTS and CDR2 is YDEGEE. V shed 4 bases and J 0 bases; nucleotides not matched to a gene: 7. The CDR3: CASSGGVAGSYNEQFF. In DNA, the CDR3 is TGTGCCAGCAGCGGGGGGGTAGCGGGCTCCTACAATGAGCAGTTCTTC.

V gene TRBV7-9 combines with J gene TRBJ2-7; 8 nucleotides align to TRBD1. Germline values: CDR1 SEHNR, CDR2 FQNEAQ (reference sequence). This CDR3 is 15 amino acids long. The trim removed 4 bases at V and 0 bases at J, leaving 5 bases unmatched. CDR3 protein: CASSSSGGLSYEQYF. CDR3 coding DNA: TGTGCCAGCAGCTCCTCAGGGGGCCTCTCCTACGAGCAGTACTTC.

In DNA, the CDR3 is TGTGCCAGCAGCCAAGCGGACAGGGGGTCAGAGACCCAGTACTTC. Amino acid sequence: CASSQADRGSETQYF. This chain connects TRBV4-2 to TRBJ2-5; the match to TRBD1 covers 10 bases. Germline CDR1 LGHNA, CDR2 YNFKEQ. V was pared by 1 base and J by 4 bases, with 3 bases of the junction left unmatched. This CDR3 has 15 residues.

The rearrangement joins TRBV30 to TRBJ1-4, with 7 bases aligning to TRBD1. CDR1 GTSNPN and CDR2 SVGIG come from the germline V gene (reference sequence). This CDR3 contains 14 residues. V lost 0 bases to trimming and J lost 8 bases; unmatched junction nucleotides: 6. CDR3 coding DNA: TGTGCCTGGAGTGTACTACAGGGGAAGGAAAAACTGTTTTTT. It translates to CAWSVLQGKEKLFF.

CDR3 DNA: TGTGCCAGCAGCTTAGGGCCGGGGATAAACTACGAGCAGTACTTC. Translating gives CASSLGPGINYEQYF. The V call is TRBV7-2, the J call TRBJ2-7; a possible D gene is TRBD2 (5 bases). Germline lookup yields CDR1 SGHTA and CDR2 FQGNSA. The CDR3 is made up of 15 amino acids. V was cut by 1 base and J by 3 bases, with 13 bases left in between.

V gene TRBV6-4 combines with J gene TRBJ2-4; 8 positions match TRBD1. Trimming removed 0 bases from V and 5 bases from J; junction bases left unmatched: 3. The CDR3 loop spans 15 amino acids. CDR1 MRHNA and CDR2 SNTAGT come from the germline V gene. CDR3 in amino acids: CASSDSAGGQNIQYF. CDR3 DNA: TGTGCCAGCAGTGACTCGGCAGGGGGCCAAAACATTCAGTACTTC.

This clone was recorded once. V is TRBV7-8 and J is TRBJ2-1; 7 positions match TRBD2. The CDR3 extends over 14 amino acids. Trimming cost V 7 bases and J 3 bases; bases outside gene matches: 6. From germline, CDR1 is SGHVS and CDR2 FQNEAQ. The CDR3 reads CASTAGENYNEQFF. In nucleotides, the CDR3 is TGTGCCAGCACGGCGGGGGAAAACTACAATGAGCAGTTCTTC.

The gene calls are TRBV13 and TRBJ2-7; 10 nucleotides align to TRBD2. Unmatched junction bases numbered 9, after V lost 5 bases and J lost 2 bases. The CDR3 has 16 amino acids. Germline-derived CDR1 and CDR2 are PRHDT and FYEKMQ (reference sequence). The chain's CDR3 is CASSRPGLAEPYEQYF. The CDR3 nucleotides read TGTGCCAGCAGCCGCCCTGGACTAGCGGAGCCCTACGAGCAGTACTTC. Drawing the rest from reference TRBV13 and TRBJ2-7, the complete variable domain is AAGVIQSPRHLIKEKRETATLKCYPIPRHDTVYWYQQGPGQDPQFLISFYEKMQSDKGSIPDRFSAQQFSDYHSELNMSSLELGDSALYFCASSRPGLAEPYEQYFGPGTRLTVT.

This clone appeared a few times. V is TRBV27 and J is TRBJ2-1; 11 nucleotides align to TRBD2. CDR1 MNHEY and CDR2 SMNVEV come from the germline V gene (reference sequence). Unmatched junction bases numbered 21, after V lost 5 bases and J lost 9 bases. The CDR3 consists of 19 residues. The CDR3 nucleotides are TGTGCCAGCAGTCCAAATACTCATTCTAGCGGGAGGCCCCGTAGTGAGCAGTTCTTC. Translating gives CASSPNTHSSGRPRSEQFF.

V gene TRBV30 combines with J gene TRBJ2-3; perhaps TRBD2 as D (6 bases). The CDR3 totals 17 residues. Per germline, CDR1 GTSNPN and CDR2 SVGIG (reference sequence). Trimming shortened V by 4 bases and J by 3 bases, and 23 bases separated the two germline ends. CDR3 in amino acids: CAWKLSGVGHWTDTQYF. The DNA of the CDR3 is TGTGCCTGGAAGTTATCGGGGGTGGGGCACTGGACAGATACGCAGTATTTT.

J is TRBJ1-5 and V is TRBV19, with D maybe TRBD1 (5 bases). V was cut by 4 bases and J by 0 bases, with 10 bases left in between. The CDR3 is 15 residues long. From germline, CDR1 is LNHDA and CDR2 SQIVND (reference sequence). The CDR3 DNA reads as TGTGCCAGTAGTACCGGGGGGTATAGCAATCAGCCCCAGCATTTT. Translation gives CASSTGGYSNQPQHF.

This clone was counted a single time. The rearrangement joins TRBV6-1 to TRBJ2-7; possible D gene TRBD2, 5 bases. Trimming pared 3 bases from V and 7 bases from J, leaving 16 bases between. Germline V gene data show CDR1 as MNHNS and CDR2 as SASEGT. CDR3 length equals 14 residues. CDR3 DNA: TGTGCCAGCAGTGAGGCTCCACCCCGGGGTGAGCAGTACTTC. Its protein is CASSEAPPRGEQYF.

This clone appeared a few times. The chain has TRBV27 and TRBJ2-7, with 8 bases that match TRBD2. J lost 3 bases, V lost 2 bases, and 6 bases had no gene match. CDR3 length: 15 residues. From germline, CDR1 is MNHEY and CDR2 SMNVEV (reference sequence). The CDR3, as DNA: TGTGCCAGCAGTTTAAGGGGAGCGGGGGACTACGAGCAGTACTTC. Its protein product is CASSLRGAGDYEQYF.

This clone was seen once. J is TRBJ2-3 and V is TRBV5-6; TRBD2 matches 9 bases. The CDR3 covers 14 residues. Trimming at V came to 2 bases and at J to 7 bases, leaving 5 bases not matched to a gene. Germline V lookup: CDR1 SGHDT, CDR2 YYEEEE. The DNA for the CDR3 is TGTGCCAGCAGCTTAGGCCTAGCGGGGAATACGCAGTATTTT. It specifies CASSLGLAGNTQYF.

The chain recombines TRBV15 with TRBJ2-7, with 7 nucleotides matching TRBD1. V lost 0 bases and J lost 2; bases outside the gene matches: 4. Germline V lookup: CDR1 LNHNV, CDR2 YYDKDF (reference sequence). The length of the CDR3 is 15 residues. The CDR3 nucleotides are TGTGCCACCAGCAGAGATAGGGGGCGAACCTACGAGCAGTACTTC. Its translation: CATSRDRGRTYEQYF.

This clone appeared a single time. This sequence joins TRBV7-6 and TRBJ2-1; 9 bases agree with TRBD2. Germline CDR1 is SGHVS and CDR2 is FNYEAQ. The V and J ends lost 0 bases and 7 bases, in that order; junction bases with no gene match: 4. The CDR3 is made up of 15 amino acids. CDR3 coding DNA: TGTGCCAGCAGCTTAGCTAGCGGGAGTCGAAATGAGCAGTTCTTC. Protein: CASSLASGSRNEQFF.

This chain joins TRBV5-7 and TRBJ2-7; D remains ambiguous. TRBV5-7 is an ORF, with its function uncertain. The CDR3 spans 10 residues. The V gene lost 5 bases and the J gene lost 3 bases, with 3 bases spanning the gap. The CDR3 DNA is TGTGCCAGCAGTAGCTACGAGCAGTACTTC. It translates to CASSSYEQYF.

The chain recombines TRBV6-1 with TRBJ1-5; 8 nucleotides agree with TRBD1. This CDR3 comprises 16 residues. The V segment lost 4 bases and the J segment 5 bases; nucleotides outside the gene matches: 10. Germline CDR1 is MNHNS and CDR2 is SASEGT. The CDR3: CASSALGQGAYQPQHF. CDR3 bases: TGTGCCAGCAGTGCCCTCGGACAGGGCGCCTATCAGCCCCAGCATTTT.

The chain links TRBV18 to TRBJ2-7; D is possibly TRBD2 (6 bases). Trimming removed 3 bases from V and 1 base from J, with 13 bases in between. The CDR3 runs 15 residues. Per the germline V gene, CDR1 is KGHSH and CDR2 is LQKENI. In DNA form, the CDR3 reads TGTGCCAGCTCACCGGCCGGACGGGGGTCCTACGAGCAGTACTTC. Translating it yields CASSPAGRGSYEQYF.

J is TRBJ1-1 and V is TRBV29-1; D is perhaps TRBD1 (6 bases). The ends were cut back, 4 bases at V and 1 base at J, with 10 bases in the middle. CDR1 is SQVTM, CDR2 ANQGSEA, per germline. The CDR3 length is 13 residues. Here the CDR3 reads CSVAHRENTEAFF. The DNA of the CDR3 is TGCAGCGTTGCGCACAGGGAGAACACTGAAGCTTTCTTT. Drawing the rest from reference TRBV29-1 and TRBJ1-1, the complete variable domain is SAVISQKPSRDICQRGTSLTIQCQVDSQVTMMFWYRQQPGQSLTLIATANQGSEATYESGFVIDKFPISRPNLTFSTLTVSNMSPEDSSIYLCSVAHRENTEAFFGQGTRLTVV.

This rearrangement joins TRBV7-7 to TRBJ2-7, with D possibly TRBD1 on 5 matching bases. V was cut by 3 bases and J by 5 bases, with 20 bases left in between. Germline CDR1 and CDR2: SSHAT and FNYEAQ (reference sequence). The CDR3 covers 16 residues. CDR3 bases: TGTGCCAGCAGCTTCATCTTCCGGCAGGGCATGGACGAGCAGTACTTC. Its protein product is CASSFIFRQGMDEQYF.

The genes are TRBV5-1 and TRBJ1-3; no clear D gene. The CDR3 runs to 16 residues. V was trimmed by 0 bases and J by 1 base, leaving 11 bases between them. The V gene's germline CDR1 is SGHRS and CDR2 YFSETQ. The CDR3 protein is CASSLVGTVSGNTIYF. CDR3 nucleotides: TGCGCCAGCAGCTTGGTTGGCACAGTATCTGGAAACACCATATATTTT.

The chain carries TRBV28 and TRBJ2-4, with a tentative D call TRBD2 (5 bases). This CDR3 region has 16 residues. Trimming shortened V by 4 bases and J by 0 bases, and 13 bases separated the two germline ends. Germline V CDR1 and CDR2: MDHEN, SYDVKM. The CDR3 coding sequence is TGTGCCAGCAGTTCCAGCGCAGGACTAGCCAAAAACATTCAGTACTTC. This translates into CASSSSAGLAKNIQYF.

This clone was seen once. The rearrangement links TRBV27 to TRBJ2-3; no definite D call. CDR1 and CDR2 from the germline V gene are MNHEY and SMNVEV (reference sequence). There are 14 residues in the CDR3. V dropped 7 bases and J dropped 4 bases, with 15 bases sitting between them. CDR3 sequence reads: CASKFGSSSDTQYF. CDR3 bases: TGTGCCAGCAAATTCGGGTCTAGTTCAGATACGCAGTATTTT.

CDR3: CAWSRQHAWTSGVYEQYF. The CDR3 bases are TGTGCCTGGAGCCGCCAACACGCGTGGACTAGCGGGGTATACGAGCAGTACTTC. The chain combines TRBV30 with TRBJ2-7; TRBD2 agrees at 12 bases. The V segment lost 3 bases and the J segment 4 bases; nucleotides outside the gene matches: 16. The CDR3 covers 18 residues. The germline V gene has CDR1 GTSNPN and CDR2 SVGIG (reference sequence). Drawing the rest from reference TRBV30 and TRBJ2-7, the complete variable domain is SQTIHQWPATLVQPVGSPLSLECTVEGTSNPNLYWYRQAAGRGLQLLFYSVGIGQISSEVPQNLSASRPQDRQFILSSKKLLLSDSGFYLCAWSRQHAWTSGVYEQYFGPGTRLTVT.

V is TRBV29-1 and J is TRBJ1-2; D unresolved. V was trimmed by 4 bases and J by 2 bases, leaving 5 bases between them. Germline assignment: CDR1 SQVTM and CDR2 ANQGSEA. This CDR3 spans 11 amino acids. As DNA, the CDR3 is TGCAGCGTTGTCATCAACTATGGCTACACCTTC. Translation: CSVVINYGYTF.

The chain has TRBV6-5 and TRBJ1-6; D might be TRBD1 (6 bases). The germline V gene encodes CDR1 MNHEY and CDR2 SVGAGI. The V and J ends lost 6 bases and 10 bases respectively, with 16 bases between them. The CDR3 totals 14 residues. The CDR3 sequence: CASSFGGAGSPLHF. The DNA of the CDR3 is TGTGCCAGCAGCTTCGGGGGGGCAGGGTCACCCCTCCACTTT.

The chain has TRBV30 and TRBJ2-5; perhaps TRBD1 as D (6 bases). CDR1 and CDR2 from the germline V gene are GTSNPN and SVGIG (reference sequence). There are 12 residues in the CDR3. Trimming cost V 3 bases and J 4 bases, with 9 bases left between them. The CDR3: CAWRTRGETQYF. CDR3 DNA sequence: TGTGCCTGGAGGACCAGGGGAGAGACCCAGTACTTC.